The next 20 T cell receptor beta chains were all read from a single sample in a study of metastatic and nonmetastatic thyroid tumors. Nobody among the patients had been given any treatment before thyroid surgery. TCRdb re-called the PCR reads through MiXCR. The repertoire consists of some 55,000 clones, with 25% to 35% occurring once and the leading ten covering approximately 16%. Sequenced input: blood. Every receptor here comes from a female donor with papillary thyroid cancer or a benign thyroid nodule (not recorded which). Some clones in this sample may be carry-over from other donors' samples.

As DNA, the CDR3 is TGTGCCAGTACCTACAGGGGGCAGGTTGGCTACACCTTC. Translating gives CASTYRGQVGYTF. The chain recombines TRBV19 with TRBJ1-2; the match to TRBD1 covers 9 bases. J lost 7 bases, V lost 7 bases, and 7 bases had no gene match. Germline V CDR1 and CDR2: LNHDA, SQIVND (reference sequence). The CDR3 has 13 residues.

V and J are TRBV7-3 and TRBJ1-1; possibly TRBD1 for D (6 bases). The CDR3 spans 14 residues. In germline, CDR1 is SGHTA, CDR2 FQGTGA. The V gene lost 4 bases and the J gene lost 4 bases, with 13 bases spanning the gap. For the CDR3, the DNA is TGTGCCAGCAGCTCAGCGGGACAATTCACTGAAGCTTTCTTT. Its protein is CASSSAGQFTEAFF.

This clone came up a few times. This sequence joins TRBV10-3 and TRBJ1-2; D possibly corresponds to TRBD1 (6 bases). In germline, CDR1 is ENHRY, CDR2 SYGVKD. The length of the CDR3 is 14 residues. Trimming left V 2 bases short and J 2 bases short, with 9 bases between. The CDR3 DNA sequence: TGTGCCATCAGTGAGGCAGGGGAAAACTATGGCTACACCTTC. Encoded protein: CAISEAGENYGYTF.

This clone occurred a few times. The CDR3 DNA reads TGTGCCAGCAGTTTCAAGGACAGGGCGAAGGGCTACACCTTC. Translated, it gives CASSFKDRAKGYTF. V is TRBV12-3 or TRBV12-4 and J is TRBJ1-2, with 8 bases identical to TRBD1. The CDR3 loop spans 14 amino acids. With V trimmed by 3 bases and J by 8 bases, 8 bases remained unmatched.

This clone has only a few counts. V is TRBV28 and J is TRBJ2-1; 10 bases are shared with TRBD2. The CDR3 totals 16 residues. Germline V gene lookup returns CDR1 MDHEN and CDR2 SYDVKM. Unmatched junction bases numbered 11, after V lost 8 bases and J lost 4 bases. The DNA for the CDR3 is TGTGCCAGCGCAACCCCCGGGACTAGCGTTTACAATGAGCAGTTCTTC. Translating it yields CASATPGTSVYNEQFF. The full variable domain, with the rest looked up from reference TRBV28 and TRBJ2-1, is DVKVTQSSRYLVKRTGEKVFLECVQDMDHENMFWYRQDPGLGLRLIYFSYDVKMKEKGDIPEGYSVSREKKERFSLILESASTNQTSMYLCASATPGTSVYNEQFFGPGTRLTVL.

This chain connects TRBV6-6 to TRBJ2-1, with D hard to call. Germline CDR1 reads MNHNY; CDR2 reads SVGAGI (reference sequence). V lost 3 bases to trimming and J lost 9 bases, with 18 bases between them. This CDR3 spans 15 amino acids. The CDR3 is CASSYPGLVQAEQFF. For the CDR3, the DNA is TGTGCCAGCAGTTATCCTGGGCTCGTTCAGGCTGAGCAGTTCTTC.

This clone turned up a few times. The chain combines TRBV12-3 or TRBV12-4 with TRBJ1-1; D is uncertain. V lost 6 bases and J lost 0, with 11 bases in between. There are 14 residues in the CDR3. The CDR3 sequence: CASREQRVNTEAFF. For the CDR3, the DNA is TGTGCCAGCAGAGAACAGAGGGTGAACACTGAAGCTTTCTTT.

The genes are TRBV10-3 and TRBJ1-2; unclear D gene. The length of the CDR3 is 16 residues. Between the trimmed V and J ends, which lost 5 bases and 8 bases, there was a span of 24 bases. CDR1 is ENHRY and CDR2 is SYGVKD in the germline V gene. The CDR3 reads CAISSPDPILSLGYTF. The CDR3, as DNA: TGTGCCATCAGTTCTCCTGACCCGATCCTTTCCTTAGGCTACACCTTC.

There are a few counts of this clone. The rearrangement joins TRBV6-1 to TRBJ2-7, with 7 bases aligning to TRBD1. The germline CDR1 and CDR2 sequences are MNHNS and SASEGT. There are 17 residues in the CDR3. The ends lost 1 base at V and 0 bases at J; junction bases unmatched: 9. The CDR3 sequence is CASSEDERTGSSYEQYF. CDR3 DNA: TGTGCCAGCAGTGAAGACGAGCGGACAGGTTCCTCCTACGAGCAGTACTTC.

The genes are TRBV20-1 and TRBJ2-1; D may be TRBD1 (6 bases). The CDR3 contains 15 residues. The germline gives CDR1 DFQATT, CDR2 SNEGSKA (reference sequence). Trimming removed 6 bases at V and 8 bases at J, with 23 bases between. The DNA for the CDR3 is TGCAGTGCAGGGGGTAAGATAGTCTCAAGCGATGAGCAGTTCTTC. It translates to CSAGGKIVSSDEQFF.

This chain uses TRBV10-3 with TRBJ1-6; the D gene is possibly TRBD1 (5 bases). This CDR3 contains 11 residues. Trimming removed 6 bases at V and 14 bases at J, with 11 bases between. Germline V gene sequence: CDR1 ENHRY, CDR2 SYGVKD. This chain's CDR3 is CAIRGGEALHF. CDR3 DNA: TGTGCCATCAGGGGGGGAGAGGCCCTCCACTTT.

This sequence joins TRBV7-3 and TRBJ2-2; the match to TRBD2 covers 7 bases. Germline loops: CDR1 SGHTA, CDR2 FQGTGA. V dropped 5 bases and J dropped 8; count of bases not matched to a gene: 5. The CDR3 runs to 13 residues. The CDR3 here is CASSHGLVGELFF. CDR3 in DNA: TGTGCCAGCAGCCACGGACTAGTAGGGGAGCTGTTTTTT.

CDR3 nucleotide sequence: TGTGCCTGGAGTAGAGCGGGAGTCAGAGGGGAGCTGTTTTTT. This sequence encodes CAWSRAGVRGELFF. The chain recombines TRBV30 with TRBJ2-2; 8 bases align to TRBD2. CDR1 GTSNPN and CDR2 SVGIG come from the germline V gene (reference sequence). Trimming at V came to 2 bases and at J to 8 bases, leaving 7 bases not matched to a gene. This CDR3 contains 14 residues.

This CDR3 reads CASRMNAGYEQYF. CDR3 bases: TGTGCCAGCAGGATGAATGCGGGTTACGAGCAGTACTTC. V usage is TRBV6-2 or TRBV6-3 and J usage is TRBJ2-7; maybe TRBD2 (5 bases). In germline, CDR1 is MNHEY, CDR2 SVGEGT. The CDR3 has 13 residues. Trimming shortened V by 6 bases and J by 4 bases, and 13 bases separated the two germline ends.

In its sample, this clone is medium-sized. The V and J genes are TRBV6-4 and TRBJ2-2; no reliable D call. CDR1 is MRHNA, CDR2 SNTAGT, per germline. The V and J ends lost 3 bases and 4 bases respectively, with 3 bases between them. There are 12 residues in the CDR3. CDR3 nucleotide sequence: TGTGCCAGCAGTGAGGGCACCGGGGAGCTGTTTTTT. Its protein product is CASSEGTGELFF.

The chain uses TRBV9 and TRBJ1-2; D is perhaps TRBD1 (5 bases). Germline V gene sequence: CDR1 SGDLS, CDR2 YYNGEE. CDR3 length: 14 amino acids. Trimming cost V 0 bases and J 3 bases, with 9 bases left between them. The CDR3 bases are TGTGCCAGCAGCGTAGATGGGGCCTACTATGGCTACACCTTC. This sequence encodes CASSVDGAYYGYTF. Full variable domain (rest looked up from reference TRBV9 and TRBJ1-2): DSGVTQTPKHLITATGQRVTLRCSPRSGDLSVYWYQQSLDQGLQFLIQYYNGEERAKGNILERFSAQQFPDLHSELNLSSLELGDSALYFCASSVDGAYYGYTFGSGTRLTVV.

This chain links TRBV19 with TRBJ1-5, with 9 bases identical to TRBD1. The CDR3 extends over 15 amino acids. Germline V gives CDR1 LNHDA, CDR2 SQIVND (reference sequence). The V and J ends lost 5 bases and 8 bases, in that order; junction bases with no gene match: 10. The CDR3 region has the DNA TGTGCCAGTAGTTACCCTACAGGGGGCTTGGAGCCCCAGCATTTT. Translating it yields CASSYPTGGLEPQHF.

There are a few counts of this clone. The V gene is TRBV6-1, the J gene TRBJ1-2; D is possibly TRBD1 (6 bases). Per germline, CDR1 MNHNS and CDR2 SASEGT. V gave up 5 bases and J gave up 8 bases, with 18 bases separating them. CDR3 size: 14 residues. The CDR3 DNA follows: TGTGCCAGCAGTCGACCACAGGGTTTGGAGGGCTACACCTTC. Its translation: CASSRPQGLEGYTF.

There are many counts of this clone. This chain connects TRBV5-1 to TRBJ2-3, with a weak D call TRBD2 (5 bases). Looked up from germline, CDR1 is SGHRS and CDR2 is YFSETQ. Trimming removed 0 bases from V and 1 base from J, with 9 bases in between. CDR3 size: 15 residues. The CDR3: CASSLADFGTDTQYF. The CDR3, as DNA: TGCGCCAGCAGCTTGGCGGACTTTGGCACAGATACGCAGTATTTT.

This chain connects TRBV7-2 to TRBJ1-3; no definite D call. V lost 1 base and J 0 bases, leaving 7 bases between the germline ends. The CDR3 consists of 15 residues. Germline V gene data show CDR1 as SGHTA and CDR2 as FQGNSA. CDR3 residues: CASSLVSGSGNTIYF. CDR3 DNA: TGTGCCAGCAGCTTAGTGTCGGGCTCTGGAAACACCATATATTTT. The whole variable domain, remainder taken from reference TRBV7-2 and TRBJ1-3, is GAGVSQSPSNKVTEKGKDVELRCDPISGHTALYWYRQSLGQGLEFLIYFQGNSAPDKSGLPSDRFSAERTGGSVSTLTIQRTQQEDSAVYLCASSLVSGSGNTIYFGEGSWLTVV.